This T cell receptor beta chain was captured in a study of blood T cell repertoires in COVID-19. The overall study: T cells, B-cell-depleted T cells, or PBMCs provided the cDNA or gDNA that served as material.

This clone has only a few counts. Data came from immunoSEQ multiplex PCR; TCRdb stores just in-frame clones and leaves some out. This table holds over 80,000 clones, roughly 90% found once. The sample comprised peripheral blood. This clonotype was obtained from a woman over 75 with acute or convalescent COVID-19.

In DNA form, the CDR3 reads TGTGCCAGCAAGAGGACAGGAGTATACGAGCAGTACTTC. It yields the protein CASKRTGVYEQYF. The chain couples TRBV27 to TRBJ2-7, with TRBD1 matching over 7 bases. Trimming cost V 7 bases and J 4 bases; bases outside gene matches: 7. The CDR3 is made up of 13 amino acids. Germline CDR1 is MNHEY and CDR2 is SMNVEV (reference sequence).